The 25 T cell receptor beta chains below were found in one sample sequenced in a study of beta chain features in type 1 diabetes. The authors reverse transcribed all of the isolated RNA, so sequencing captured expressed TCRB transcripts. Using immunoSEQ multiplex PCR, the repertoire was profiled, and TCRdb retains in-frame clones only, with some absent. The sample comprises hundreds of thousands of clones, roughly an eighth of which are singletons, and 0.04% rests with the top ten. Study-wide points: Significant though moderate, a shortening of TCRB CDR3s appeared in all four CD4+ subsets of Type 1 diabetes patients.

What these receptors recognize is not known. Sequencing input: naive CD4+ T cells from blood. The receptors stem from a man younger than 35 with type 1 diabetes.

The chain recombines TRBV6-5 with TRBJ2-7; possibly TRBD1 or TRBD2 for D (6 bases each). Looked up from germline, CDR1 is MNHEY and CDR2 is SVGAGI. V gave up 10 bases and J gave up 0 bases, with 13 bases separating them. This CDR3 contains 13 residues. The CDR3 spells CATGEDSSYEQYF. DNA of the CDR3: TGTGCCACGGGGGAGGACAGCTCCTACGAGCAGTACTTC.

V and J are TRBV5-1 and TRBJ1-2, with 7 bases lining up with TRBD1. CDR3 length: 15 amino acids. Germline CDR1 SGHRS, CDR2 YFSETQ. Trimming removed 3 bases from V and 8 bases from J; junction bases left unmatched: 13. This CDR3 is CASSSTLPDRVGYTF. CDR3 nucleotide sequence: TGCGCCAGCAGCTCCACCCTACCTGACAGGGTCGGCTACACCTTC.

Concerning this clone itself: This sample also contains other DNA sequences that code for the same CDR3. The rearrangement links TRBV9 to TRBJ2-1, with D perhaps matching TRBD2 (5 bases). This CDR3 comprises 15 residues. The germline V and J ends were trimmed by 2 bases and 0 bases, with 9 bases remaining between them. Germline values: CDR1 SGDLS, CDR2 YYNGEE. This CDR3 is CASSVSGSSYNEQFF. As DNA, the CDR3 is TGTGCCAGCAGCGTCTCGGGGAGCTCCTACAATGAGCAGTTCTTC.

The chain employs TRBV6-5 and TRBJ2-3; no reliable D call. This CDR3 spans 12 amino acids. V lost 5 bases, J lost 4 bases, and 7 bases lay in between. CDR1 and CDR2 from the germline V gene are MNHEY and SVGAGI. CDR3 region: CASSSVADTQYF. The CDR3 coding sequence is TGTGCCAGCAGTAGTGTAGCAGATACGCAGTATTTT.

The table lists this clone with a few counts. The rearrangement joins TRBV5-6 to TRBJ2-7, with 8 bases aligning to TRBD1. J gave up 5 bases and V 4 bases, and 5 bases lay outside the gene matches. Germline V gene sequence: CDR1 SGHDT, CDR2 YYEEEE. CDR3 length: 13 amino acids. The CDR3 sequence: CASSLYRGNEQYF. The CDR3 nucleotides are TGTGCCAGCAGCCTATACAGGGGGAACGAGCAGTACTTC.

This clone has only a few counts. The chain has TRBV7-2 and TRBJ2-5, with TRBD2 as a possible D gene (6 bases). The V gene's germline CDR1 is SGHTA and CDR2 FQGNSA. The V gene lost 2 bases and the J gene lost 4 bases, with 8 bases spanning the gap. The CDR3 length is 13 residues. The CDR3 sequence: CASSLQRAETQYF. DNA of the CDR3: TGTGCCAGCAGCTTACAGCGGGCAGAGACCCAGTACTTC.

This clone has just a few counts. V gene TRBV9 combines with J gene TRBJ2-7; 9 bases fit TRBD1. This CDR3 comprises 14 residues. The germline V gene encodes CDR1 SGDLS and CDR2 YYNGEE. Trimming at V came to 5 bases and at J to 5 bases, leaving 8 bases not matched to a gene. The CDR3 loop is CASSSTGGSHEQYF. CDR3 nucleotides: TGTGCCAGCAGTTCGACAGGGGGGAGTCACGAGCAGTACTTC.

V gene TRBV4-3 combines with J gene TRBJ2-3, with 7 bases matching TRBD2. Germline V gene data show CDR1 as LGHNA and CDR2 as YSLEER. Trimming removed 2 bases from V and 4 bases from J; junction bases left unmatched: 12. This CDR3 is 17 amino acids long. The CDR3 sequence is CASSQTGAGVRADTQYF. CDR3 nucleotides: TGCGCCAGCAGCCAAACGGGCGCGGGGGTTCGGGCAGATACGCAGTATTTT.

This clone occurred a few times. The chain recombines TRBV4-3 with TRBJ1-2; D is perhaps TRBD1 (6 bases). Germline V lookup: CDR1 LGHNA, CDR2 YSLEER. This CDR3 is 13 amino acids long. Trimming left V 6 bases short and J 2 bases short, with 10 bases between. CDR3 residues: CASRSTGNYGYTF. The CDR3 DNA is TGCGCCAGCAGATCCACAGGGAACTATGGCTACACCTTC.

This clone turned up a few times. The J gene is TRBJ2-3, the V gene TRBV10-1; 9 positions match TRBD2. Germline-derived CDR1 and CDR2 are WNHNN and SYGVQD (reference sequence). Trimming cost V 2 bases and J 2 bases; bases outside gene matches: 5. This CDR3 contains 16 residues. CDR3 amino acids: CASSEAIAGDTDTQYF. CDR3 DNA sequence: TGCGCCAGCAGTGAGGCGATAGCGGGAGACACAGATACGCAGTATTTT.

This clone showed up just a few times. The chain links TRBV6-5 to TRBJ2-3; 8 bases align to TRBD2. The V gene's germline CDR1 is MNHEY and CDR2 SVGAGI. The CDR3 sequence is 15 residues long. Trimming at V came to 2 bases and at J to 2 bases, leaving 3 bases not matched to a gene. CDR3 loop: CASSYPGGATDTQYF. CDR3 nucleotides: TGTGCCAGCAGTTACCCGGGAGGGGCCACAGATACGCAGTATTTT.

This clone has more than one count but fewer than ten. The chain combines TRBV9 with TRBJ1-1, with D tentatively TRBD1 (5 bases). CDR3 length: 15 residues. Trimming pared 3 bases from V and 1 base from J, leaving 13 bases between. Germline V lookup: CDR1 SGDLS, CDR2 YYNGEE. CDR3: CASSGHRTTNTEAFF. The CDR3 bases are TGTGCCAGCAGCGGACACAGGACAACGAACACTGAAGCTTTCTTT.

A few counts support this clone. In DNA form, the CDR3 reads TGTGCCTTCATAGCCCCGGCAGGGTACGAGCAGTACTTC. The encoded protein is CAFIAPAGYEQYF. This rearrangement joins TRBV30 to TRBJ2-7, with a tentative D call TRBD1 (5 bases). There are 13 residues in the CDR3. Deletions cut 7 bases from V and 4 bases from J, with 17 bases between. Germline V lookup: CDR1 GTSNPN, CDR2 SVGIG (reference sequence).

This clone occurred a few times. J is TRBJ2-4 and V is TRBV5-1; D tentatively fits TRBD1 or TRBD2 (5 bases each). CDR1 is SGHRS, CDR2 YFSETQ, per germline. Trimming took off 5 bases at V and 9 bases at J, with 24 bases between the two ends. This CDR3 contains 16 residues. The DNA for the CDR3 is TGCGCCAGCAGAGGAGGAAAGGGGCGGTTCAGTACCATTCAGTACTTC. Translation: CASRGGKGRFSTIQYF.

This clone was counted only a few times. The chain employs TRBV5-6 and TRBJ1-2; D unresolved. Germline lookup yields CDR1 SGHDT and CDR2 YYEEEE. The V and J ends lost 4 bases and 5 bases respectively, with 15 bases between them. This CDR3 contains 14 residues. The CDR3 coding sequence is TGTGCCAGCAGCCCCGGATTTTTGGGATATGGCTACACCTTC. This translates into CASSPGFLGYGYTF.

This sequence joins TRBV6-5 and TRBJ2-5; D remains ambiguous. This CDR3 has 13 residues. Looked up from germline, CDR1 is MNHEY and CDR2 is SVGAGI. Trimming pared 0 bases from V and 4 bases from J, leaving 6 bases between. This CDR3 reads CASSYSIGETQYF. The CDR3 coding sequence is TGTGCCAGCAGTTACTCGATAGGAGAGACCCAGTACTTC.

In its sample, this clone was seen a few times. The CDR3 region is CASHTDYYEQYF. In DNA, the CDR3 is TGTGCCAGCCACACGGATTATTACGAGCAGTACTTC. The chain employs TRBV28 and TRBJ2-7; D not resolved. Germline V lookup: CDR1 MDHEN, CDR2 SYDVKM. The germline V and J ends were trimmed by 8 bases and 4 bases, with 12 bases remaining between them. There are 12 residues in the CDR3.

This chain connects TRBV7-9 to TRBJ1-6, with 7 bases that match TRBD1. Germline values: CDR1 SEHNR, CDR2 FQNEAQ (reference sequence). Losses at the gene ends were 5 bases for V and 7 bases for J; bases not matched to a gene: 8. This CDR3 has 15 residues. DNA of the CDR3: TGTGCCAGCAGCCTTCTGACAGGGTGGAATTCACCCCTCCACTTT. It yields the protein CASSLLTGWNSPLHF.

The V call is TRBV30, the J call TRBJ1-5, with D possibly TRBD1 on 6 matching bases. Germline lookup yields CDR1 GTSNPN and CDR2 SVGIG (reference sequence). Trimming removed 1 base from V and 5 bases from J, with 12 bases in between. This CDR3 has 14 amino acids. Here the CDR3 DNA reads TGTGCCTGGAGTGCCGGGACAATTTATCAGCCCCAGCATTTT. Its protein is CAWSAGTIYQPQHF.

This clone was counted a few times. The chain couples TRBV19 to TRBJ2-3, with TRBD1 matching 7 bases. The CDR3 loop spans 17 amino acids. J gave up 2 bases and V 5 bases, and 13 bases lay outside the gene matches. CDR1 and CDR2 (germline): LNHDA, SQIVND (reference sequence). The CDR3 protein is CASSSWSTGAVTDTQYF. CDR3 nucleotides: TGTGCCAGTAGTTCCTGGTCCACAGGGGCAGTCACAGATACGCAGTATTTT.

V gene TRBV18 combines with J gene TRBJ2-7; D may be TRBD2 (5 bases). CDR3 length: 14 amino acids. The V gene lost 1 base and the J gene lost 5 bases, with 12 bases spanning the gap. Germline assignment: CDR1 KGHSH and CDR2 LQKENI. This chain's CDR3 is CASSPRVNGDEQYF. CDR3 in DNA: TGTGCCAGCTCACCACGGGTCAACGGGGACGAGCAGTACTTC. Full variable domain (remainder filled in from reference TRBV18 and TRBJ2-7): NAGVMQNPRHLVRRRGQEARLRCSPMKGHSHVYWYRQLPEEGLKFMVYLQKENIIDESGMPKERFSAEFPKEGPSILRIQQVVRGDSAAYFCASSPRVNGDEQYFGPGTRLTVT.

This clone has just a few counts. The genes are TRBV4-2 and TRBJ1-4; D is unresolved. The length of the CDR3 is 16 residues. Germline V gene lookup returns CDR1 LGHNA and CDR2 YNFKEQ. The germline V and J ends were trimmed by 4 bases and 0 bases, with 12 bases remaining between them. The CDR3 DNA sequence: TGTGCCAGCAGCCCCGCGCTAGGGTCAACTAATGAAAAACTGTTTTTT. It encodes CASSPALGSTNEKLFF.

The chain combines TRBV7-9 with TRBJ1-4; D is ambiguous. The germline V gene has CDR1 SEHNR and CDR2 FQNEAQ (reference sequence). Trimming stripped 1 base from V and 8 bases from J, with 2 bases between. The CDR3 has 11 residues. CDR3 region: CASSLVEKLFF. The DNA for the CDR3 is TGTGCCAGCAGCTTAGTGGAAAAACTGTTTTTT. The variable domain in full, completed from reference TRBV7-9 and TRBJ1-4, reads DTGVSQNPRHKITKRGQNVTFRCDPISEHNRLYWYRQTLGQGPEFLTYFQNEAQLEKSRLLSDRFSAERPKGSFSTLEIQRTEQGDSAMYLCASSLVEKLFFGSGTQLSVL.

The CDR3 region is CSVGGGFGSYEQYF. The CDR3 DNA sequence: TGCAGCGTCGGTGGAGGATTTGGCTCCTACGAGCAGTACTTC. The chain has TRBV29-1 and TRBJ2-7; TRBD2 is a possible D gene (5 bases). V lost 6 bases and J 0 bases, leaving 15 bases between the germline ends. CDR3 length equals 14 residues. Germline CDR1 is SQVTM and CDR2 is ANQGSEA.

This clone was counted a few times. The rearrangement joins TRBV4-3 to TRBJ2-4; D not resolved. The CDR3 covers 14 residues. The ends were cut back, 3 bases at V and 2 bases at J, with 8 bases in the middle. Germline V gene lookup returns CDR1 LGHNA and CDR2 YSLEER. The CDR3 sequence: CASSHPRSKNIQYF. CDR3 nucleotide sequence: TGCGCCAGCAGCCACCCAAGGTCCAAAAACATTCAGTACTTC.